These 10 T cell receptor beta chains came from one sample sequenced in a study of shared clonotypes between healthy human individuals. This table comes from immunoSEQ multiplex PCR, and its TCRdb copy is limited to in-frame clones, with some not included. The data show 1.5 million to 2.5 million clones, approximately 94% seen once. Terminally differentiated effector memory CD45RA+ cells were excluded from the naive CD8 cells, which were CD45RO-negative and positively selected for CCR7. Sequenced input: naive CD8+ T cells sorted from blood. The receptor source for this set is a man in his late teens or twenties in good health.

The chain carries TRBV7-9 and TRBJ2-7; 7 bases align to TRBD1. V shed 11 bases and J 6 bases; nucleotides not matched to a gene: 13. The CDR3 extends over 13 amino acids. Germline values: CDR1 SEHNR, CDR2 FQNEAQ (reference sequence). CDR3 region: CAAATTGRSEQYF. In DNA, the CDR3 is TGTGCCGCAGCGACGACAGGGCGATCCGAGCAGTACTTC. The full variable domain, with the rest looked up from reference TRBV7-9 and TRBJ2-7, is DTGVSQNPRHKITKRGQNVTFRCDPISEHNRLYWYRQTLGQGPEFLTYFQNEAQLEKSRLLSDRFSAERPKGSFSTLEIQRTEQGDSAMYLCAAATTGRSEQYFGPGTRLTVT.

The chain links TRBV13 to TRBJ2-1; 8 positions match TRBD2. This CDR3 has 16 amino acids. Trimming at V came to 2 bases and at J to 3 bases, leaving 6 bases not matched to a gene. CDR1 and CDR2 (germline): PRHDT, FYEKMQ (reference sequence). CDR3 nucleotide sequence: TGTGCCAGCAGCTTATGGGTAGCGGGGCTCTACAATGAGCAGTTCTTC. Amino acid sequence: CASSLWVAGLYNEQFF.

Concerning this clone itself: The same CDR3 is also encoded by other DNA sequences in this sample. This sequence joins TRBV5-6 and TRBJ1-5; no clear D gene. CDR3 length: 13 amino acids. The V end lost 0 bases, the J end lost 4 bases, and 5 bases lay between the germline ends. Per germline, CDR1 SGHDT and CDR2 YYEEEE. For the CDR3, the DNA is TGTGCCAGCAGCTTGGGTGATAATCAGCCCCAGCATTTT. Its protein is CASSLGDNQPQHF.

This sequence joins TRBV5-6 and TRBJ2-1; TRBD1 or TRBD2 may be the D gene (5 bases each). The length of the CDR3 is 16 residues. Germline CDR1 SGHDT, CDR2 YYEEEE. V lost 1 base and J 7 bases, leaving 18 bases between the germline ends. The CDR3 nucleotides read TGTGCCAGCAGCTTGTGGTCGAGGGGCCCCCTTAATGAGCAGTTCTTC. Encoded protein: CASSLWSRGPLNEQFF.

CDR3 in amino acids: CASSTYFSYNEQFF. For the CDR3, the DNA is TGTGCCAGCAGTACATACTTCTCCTACAATGAGCAGTTCTTC. This rearrangement joins TRBV5-8 to TRBJ2-1; the D is unclear. This CDR3 comprises 14 residues. CDR1 SGHTS and CDR2 YDEGEE come from the germline V gene. The V gene lost 5 bases and the J gene lost 0 bases, with 9 bases spanning the gap. The whole variable domain, remainder taken from reference TRBV5-8 and TRBJ2-1, is EAGVTQSPTHLIKTRGQQATLRCSPISGHTSVYWYQQALGLGLQFLLWYDEGEERNRGNFPPRFSGRQFPNYSSELNVNALELEDSALYLCASSTYFSYNEQFFGPGTRLTVL.

DNA of the CDR3: TGTGCCAGCAGCTTGGGCAACATCCTCTATGGCTACACCTTC. Its translation is CASSLGNILYGYTF. This chain joins TRBV5-6 and TRBJ1-2, with D hard to call. V was clipped by 0 bases and J by 4 bases, with 10 bases between them. This CDR3 spans 14 amino acids. Germline V CDR1 and CDR2: SGHDT, YYEEEE.

The chain has TRBV6-1 and TRBJ2-5, with D tentatively TRBD1 (5 bases). CDR1 and CDR2 from the germline V gene are MNHNS and SASEGT. With 1 base removed from V and 3 bases from J, the gap between germline ends came to 12 bases. This CDR3 comprises 15 residues. The CDR3 sequence: CASSEGSAGKETQYF. DNA of the CDR3: TGTGCCAGCAGTGAAGGATCAGCAGGGAAAGAGACCCAGTACTTC.

This chain uses TRBV27 with TRBJ2-7; no firm D call. The CDR3 sequence is 11 residues long. Between the trimmed V and J ends, which lost 4 bases and 6 bases, there was a span of 7 bases. The germline CDR1 and CDR2 sequences are MNHEY and SMNVEV (reference sequence). This CDR3 reads CASSSPPEQYF. CDR3 coding DNA: TGTGCCAGCAGTTCCCCCCCCGAGCAGTACTTC.

This chain joins TRBV7-9 and TRBJ2-7; no reliable D call. Trimming pared 5 bases from V and 6 bases from J, leaving 17 bases between. This CDR3 has 14 residues. Per the germline V gene, CDR1 is SEHNR and CDR2 is FQNEAQ (reference sequence). In DNA form, the CDR3 reads TGTGCCAGCAGCCCTAAACTTACCGGGCCCGAGCAGTACTTC. This encodes CASSPKLTGPEQYF.

V usage is TRBV27 and J usage is TRBJ2-1; D ambiguous. Trimming pared 6 bases from V and 6 bases from J, leaving 9 bases between. Germline CDR1 and CDR2: MNHEY and SMNVEV (reference sequence). This CDR3 spans 12 amino acids. This chain's CDR3 is CASSSFVNEQFF. CDR3 bases: TGTGCCAGCAGCTCCTTCGTCAATGAGCAGTTCTTC.